The present T cell receptor (beta chain) was sequenced within a study of monozygotic twins with inflammatory bowel disease. A remark on this clonotype: The antigen is not known.

CDR1 and CDR2 (germline): SGHVS, FNYEAQ. The CDR3 length is 15 residues. Study observations and caveats: IBD patients shared fewer clonotypes with others than healthy twins, especially with disease activity.

With the 5' RACE reads reprocessed, TCRdb shows one record per CDR3 protein and no DNA. The table for this sample gives more than 350,000 distinct CDR3 sequences. The chain carries TRBV7-6 and TRBJ2-2. Sequencing used blood. This TCR was sampled from a human donor with ulcerative colitis or Crohn's disease, or a healthy co-twin of an affected twin (not recorded which). CDR3: CASSLKTANTGELFF. The complete variable domain, with remaining parts taken from reference TRBV7-6 and TRBJ2-2, reads GAGVSQSPRYKVTKRGQDVALRCDPISGHVSLYWYRQALGQGPEFLTYFNYEAQQDKSGLPNDRFSAERPEGSISTLTIQRTEQRDSAMYRCASSLKTANTGELFFGEGSRLTVL.